The rows below give T cell receptor beta chains drawn from one sample of a study of T cell repertoires in cytomegalovirus infection. One entry per CDR3 protein, called by TCRdb with MiXCR from the reads. The sample includes some 350,000 distinct CDR3 sequences, about 35% seen only once; the top ten take approximately 12%. Their specific antigens are unknown. Here the sequenced sample was cultured PBMCs, taken from culture after CMV antigen stimulation. These receptors all come from a human donor in good health (CMV status not recorded). Some clones in this sample may be carry-over from other donors' samples. Each CDR3 is given with its conserved first and last residue. D genes are given only for firm matches. Clone size is shown for a subset of rows, as once, few, many or a class of expanded clone.

TRBV7-2	TRBJ2-1	TRBD2	few	CASSRHSGGQFF	TGTGCCAGCAGCCGTCATAGCGGGGGGCAGTTCTTC
TRBV4-3	TRBJ1-2	TRBD1	.	CASSQEGDRARVDGYTF	TGCGCCAGCAGCCAAGAGGGGGACAGGGCGCGAGTAGATGGCTACACCTTC
TRBV6-2/TRBV6-3	TRBJ1-2	.	.	CARSYPLQGFDGYTF	TGTGCCCGCAGTTACCCTTTACAGGGTTTCGACGGCTACACCTTC
TRBV20-1	TRBJ2-2	.	few	CSASTGSVNTGELFF	TGCAGTGCTAGTACGGGCAGCGTGAACACCGGGGAGCTGTTTTTT
TRBV6-2/TRBV6-3	TRBJ2-2	TRBD2	.	CALRTSGTGELFF	TGTGCCTTACGGACTAGCGGGACCGGGGAGCTGTTTTTT
TRBV29-1	TRBJ2-1	TRBD2	few	CSVLSGRASNEQFF	TGCAGCGTTCTAAGCGGGAGGGCCTCGAATGAGCAGTTCTTC
TRBV7-2	TRBJ2-7	.	many	CASSLALVGEPVLFWALSSYEQYF	TGTGCCAGCAGCTTAGCCTTAGTGGGAGAGCCTGTCCTCTTCTGGGCTCTAAGCTCCTACGAGCAGTACTTC
TRBV7-8	TRBJ2-3	.	few	CASSLALQDTQYF	TGTGCCAGCAGCTTAGCCCTACAGGATACGCAGTATTTT
TRBV27	TRBJ1-3	.	few	CASSFGGESGNTIYF	TGTGCCAGCAGTTTCGGCGGGGAGTCTGGAAACACCATATATTTT
TRBV7-2	TRBJ2-7	.	few	CASSLVQGGQYF	TGTGCCAGCAGCTTAGTTCAGGGGGGGCAGTACTTC
TRBV29-1	TRBJ1-5	.	.	CSVTTGDSNQPQHF	TGCAGCGTAACGACAGGTGATAGCAATCAGCCCCAGCATTTT
TRBV7-3	TRBJ1-1	.	few	CASSLNGVGSGMNTEAFF	TGTGCCAGCAGCTTAAACGGGGTTGGATCTGGCATGAACACTGAAGCTTTCTTT
TRBV29-1	TRBJ1-1	TRBD1	few	CSVGDREENTEAFF	TGCAGCGTTGGTGACAGGGAGGAGAACACTGAAGCTTTCTTT
TRBV20-1	TRBJ2-1	TRBD2	.	CSAGLAGNSYNEQFF	TGCAGTGCGGGACTAGCGGGGAACTCCTACAATGAGCAGTTCTTC
TRBV7-9	TRBJ1-2	TRBD1	few	CASSLLGTAYGYTF	TGTGCCAGCAGCTTACTTGGGACAGCTTATGGCTACACCTTC
TRBV20-1	TRBJ2-2	.	once	CSARGGNTGELFF	TGCAGTGCTAGAGGGGGGAACACCGGGGAGCTGTTTTTT
TRBV12-3/TRBV12-4	TRBJ1-1	TRBD1	.	CASTPGGGTEAFF	TGTGCCAGCACTCCAGGGGGGGGCACTGAAGCTTTCTTT
TRBV7-6	TRBJ2-5	TRBD2	few	CASSPGLATKETQYF	TGTGCCAGCAGCCCCGGACTAGCGACGAAAGAGACCCAGTACTTC
TRBV28	TRBJ2-7	TRBD2	.	CASSGAYSGRDEQYF	TGTGCCAGCAGCGGGGCCTACAGCGGGAGAGATGAGCAGTACTTC
TRBV7-2	TRBJ1-2	.	few	CASSLNPIYGYTF	TGTGCCAGCAGCTTAAACCCCATCTATGGCTACACCTTC
TRBV6-1	TRBJ2-1	TRBD1	.	CASSPGQAYNEQFF	TGTGCCAGCAGTCCGGGACAGGCCTACAATGAGCAGTTCTTC
TRBV12-3/TRBV12-4	TRBJ1-1	.	many	CASSFRYTEAFF	TGTGCCAGCAGTTTCAGATACACTGAAGCTTTCTTT
TRBV18	TRBJ1-4	TRBD1	.	CASSPPGQVNEKLFF	TGTGCCAGCTCACCGCCGGGACAGGTTAATGAAAAACTGTTTTTT
TRBV6-2/TRBV6-3	TRBJ2-3	TRBD2	.	CASASSSGSVNTQYF	TGTGCCAGCGCCTCCTCTAGCGGGAGTGTGAATACGCAGTATTTT
TRBV11-2	TRBJ2-5	.	few	CASSAGPYQSSQYF	TGTGCCAGCAGCGCGGGACCTTATCAGTCCTCCCAGTACTTC
TRBV29-1	TRBJ1-1	.	.	CSGGKRGNTEAFF	TGCAGCGGAGGGAAACGGGGGAACACTGAAGCTTTCTTT
TRBV7-8	TRBJ2-3	.	many	CASSLVARSTDTQYF	TGTGCCAGCAGCTTAGTGGCGCGGAGCACAGATACGCAGTATTTT
TRBV10-3	TRBJ1-2	.	.	CAISESGGAGYGYTF	TGTGCCATCAGTGAGTCGGGGGGAGCCGGCTATGGCTACACCTTC
TRBV5-5	TRBJ1-1	.	few	CASSWNANTEAFF	TGTGCCAGCAGCTGGAATGCAAACACTGAAGCTTTCTTT
TRBV20-1	TRBJ1-6	.	once	CSARDSGARSPLHF	TGCAGTGCTAGAGATTCGGGGGCCAGATCACCCCTCCACTTT
TRBV5-1	TRBJ2-7	.	few	CASSLTVTSSYEQYF	TGCGCCAGCAGCTTGACCGTCACCAGCTCCTACGAGCAGTACTTC
TRBV7-8	TRBJ1-3	.	.	CASSIRSGTAISGNTRYF	TGTGCCAGCAGCATCCGGTCCGGGACCGCAATCTCTGGAAACACCAGATATTTT
TRBV7-2	TRBJ2-1	TRBD2	once	CASSLAGRSGRANEQFF	TGTGCCAGCAGCTTAGCTGGGAGGAGCGGGAGGGCGAATGAGCAGTTCTTC
TRBV7-2	TRBJ2-3	.	many	CASSLTFDDTDTQYF	TGTGCCAGCAGCTTGACCTTTGATGACACAGATACGCAGTATTTT
TRBV7-3	TRBJ2-2	TRBD2	.	CASSYILAGGPGELFF	TGTGCCAGCAGCTACATACTAGCGGGAGGTCCCGGGGAGCTGTTTTTT
TRBV7-6	TRBJ2-1	.	.	CASSSRDFSFF	TGTGCCAGCAGCTCACGGGACTTCTCGTTCTTC
TRBV7-6	TRBJ2-1	TRBD1	few	CASSFGTGGNEQFF	TGTGCCAGCAGCTTCGGGACAGGGGGCAATGAGCAGTTCTTC
TRBV7-2	TRBJ2-5	.	few	CASSLQIRGETQYF	TGTGCCAGCAGCTTACAGATTCGAGGGGAGACCCAGTACTTC
TRBV20-1	TRBJ2-1	.	.	CSASPDASSYNEQFF	TGCAGTGCTAGCCCGGACGCGAGCTCCTACAATGAGCAGTTCTTC
TRBV7-9	TRBJ1-4	TRBD1	.	CASSTRDRGPEKLFF	TGTGCCAGCAGCACCCGGGACAGGGGGCCCGAAAAACTGTTTTTT
TRBV19	TRBJ1-4	.	.	CASSIVARVGEKLFF	TGTGCCAGTAGTATAGTGGCCAGGGTGGGGGAAAAACTGTTTTTT
TRBV24-1	TRBJ2-5	.	.	CATNQGPEGTQYF	TGTGCCACCAACCAAGGCCCAGAGGGGACCCAGTACTTC
TRBV5-4	TRBJ2-5	TRBD1	.	CASSYHRGRFQETQYF	TGTGCCAGCAGCTACCATAGGGGGCGATTCCAAGAGACCCAGTACTTC
TRBV7-2	TRBJ2-7	TRBD2	many	CASSPGGSGAYEQYF	TGTGCCAGCAGCCCGGGGGGTAGCGGAGCCTACGAGCAGTACTTC
TRBV5-1	TRBJ2-5	.	few	CASSLAGSSKETQYF	TGCGCCAGCAGCTTGGCGGGCAGTTCAAAAGAGACCCAGTACTTC
TRBV10-3	TRBJ1-1	.	once	CAISENGLEAFF	TGTGCCATCAGTGAGAATGGGCTTGAAGCTTTCTTT
TRBV4-3	TRBJ2-2	.	.	CASSQGLYDTGELFF	TGCGCCAGCAGCCAAGGACTCTACGACACCGGGGAGCTGTTTTTT
TRBV30	TRBJ1-5	.	.	CAWSVGQYNQPQHF	TGTGCCTGGAGTGTAGGCCAGTACAATCAGCCCCAGCATTTT
TRBV5-1	TRBJ1-1	TRBD1	.	CASSLRTGKDTEAFF	TGCGCCAGCAGCTTACGGACAGGGAAGGACACTGAAGCTTTCTTT
TRBV12-3/TRBV12-4	TRBJ1-3	TRBD1	.	CASSLASLRDRARNTIYF	TGTGCCAGCAGTTTAGCTAGTCTCCGGGACAGGGCGCGTAACACCATATATTTT
TRBV7-8	TRBJ1-1	.	few	CASSQTGYEAFF	TGTGCCAGCAGCCAGACAGGTTACGAAGCTTTCTTT
TRBV6-4	TRBJ1-4	.	.	CASSPREGEKLFF	TGTGCCAGCTCCCCCCGAGAGGGGGAAAAACTGTTTTTT
TRBV7-9	TRBJ1-2	.	many	CASSLQGPYGYTF	TGTGCCAGCAGCCTACAGGGTCCCTATGGCTACACCTTC
TRBV12-3/TRBV12-4	TRBJ1-2	.	few	CASSSVGRGGNGYTF	TGTGCCAGCAGTTCCGTCGGACGAGGGGGGAATGGCTACACCTTC